This passage covers 26 T cell receptor beta chains from one sample sequenced in a study of blood T cells in healthy people across ages. A second about 7 to 12 cycle PCR used barcoded and J-beta primers. From the 5' RACE reads, TCRdb called clonotypes with MiXCR, one entry per CDR3 protein. This sample has some 1.4 million distinct CDR3 sequences, with roughly 40% found just once. The specimen was blood. These receptors originate from a young woman in good health.

CDR3 nucleotides: TGTGCCACCAGCAGAGAGCGCGAGGCGGTGGGCGATGAGCAGTTCTTC. This gives the protein CATSREREAVGDEQFF. The genes are TRBV15 and TRBJ2-1, with no clear D. Germline V gives CDR1 LNHNV, CDR2 YYDKDF (reference sequence). The CDR3 extends over 16 amino acids. The germline V and J ends were trimmed by 0 bases and 8 bases, with 17 bases remaining between them.

This clonotype was seen only once. The chain uses TRBV2 and TRBJ1-1; D uncertain. V shed 1 base and J shed 11 bases, with 8 bases lying between them. The CDR3 is made up of 11 amino acids. Germline assignment: CDR1 SNHLY and CDR2 FYNNEI. The DNA of the CDR3 is TGTGCCAGCAGTGAAGGGGCCCTGGCTTTCTTT. This gives the protein CASSEGALAFF.

The chain employs TRBV5-1 and TRBJ1-2, with D perhaps TRBD1 (5 bases). The V gene lost 4 bases and the J gene lost 6 bases, with 13 bases spanning the gap. Germline V gene sequence: CDR1 SGHRS, CDR2 YFSETQ. This CDR3 is built from 13 residues. CDR3 in DNA: TGCGCCAGCAGCCATAGCGGGGGAGATGGCTACACCTTC. Its translation: CASSHSGGDGYTF.

V is TRBV9 and J is TRBJ2-1; TRBD2 matches at 8 bases. Looked up from germline, CDR1 is SGDLS and CDR2 is YYNGEE. The CDR3 covers 16 residues. V was clipped by 1 base and J by 1 base; unmatched bases: 4. This chain's CDR3 is CASSVMGGGSYNEQFF. The CDR3 DNA reads TGTGCCAGCAGCGTAATGGGCGGGGGGTCCTACAATGAGCAGTTCTTC.

V gene TRBV27 combines with J gene TRBJ2-7, with 7 bases aligning to TRBD1. The CDR3 consists of 15 residues. V trimming: 5 bases; J trimming: 7 bases; junction bases outside the gene matches: 14. Germline V gene sequence: CDR1 MNHEY, CDR2 SMNVEV (reference sequence). The CDR3 nucleotides read TGTGCCAGCAGTCCCCGGGACAGCCCCTACAATGAGCAGTACTTC. As protein: CASSPRDSPYNEQYF.

V usage is TRBV28 and J usage is TRBJ1-2, with D possibly TRBD1 on 5 matching bases. From germline, CDR1 is MDHEN and CDR2 SYDVKM. V was clipped by 5 bases and J by 8 bases, with 18 bases between them. This CDR3 region has 14 residues. The CDR3: CASSPAVGAGGYTF. The CDR3 nucleotides are TGTGCCAGCAGTCCTGCTGTAGGGGCGGGAGGCTACACCTTC.

This clonotype was counted once. V gene TRBV16 combines with J gene TRBJ1-6; 8 bases align to TRBD1. CDR1 KGHSY and CDR2 FQNENV come from the germline V gene. V lost 4 bases, J lost 7 bases, and 6 bases stayed unmatched. The CDR3 totals 15 residues. Written as DNA, the CDR3 is TGTGCCAGCAGCCCACAGGGGGTGGGGAATTCACCCCTCCACTTT. This encodes CASSPQGVGNSPLHF.

This CDR3 is CSAPTKYNEQYF. The CDR3 nucleotides are TGCAGTGCACCAACTAAATACAATGAGCAGTACTTC. The V gene is TRBV20-1, the J gene TRBJ2-4; D gene uncertain. The CDR3 totals 12 residues. The ends were cut back, 6 bases at V and 13 bases at J, with 19 bases in the middle. Germline V gene sequence: CDR1 DFQATT, CDR2 SNEGSKA (reference sequence).

V gene TRBV28 combines with J gene TRBJ1-1; D not resolved. There are 15 residues in the CDR3. V lost 9 bases, J lost 4 bases, and 21 bases lay in between. Germline CDR1 and CDR2: MDHEN and SYDVKM. The CDR3 protein is CASSRQRNLCTEAFF. The DNA of the CDR3 is TGTGCCAGTTCCAGGCAGCGAAACCTGTGCACTGAAGCTTTCTTT.

The chain uses TRBV7-9 and TRBJ2-7; TRBD1 agrees at 7 bases. This CDR3 has 14 amino acids. The V and J ends lost 4 bases and 5 bases, in that order; junction bases with no gene match: 8. Germline lookup yields CDR1 SEHNR and CDR2 FQNEAQ (reference sequence). Here the CDR3 reads CASSWDSIRHEQYF. The CDR3 nucleotides are TGTGCCAGCAGCTGGGACAGTATTCGGCACGAGCAGTACTTC.

The chain employs TRBV18 and TRBJ1-2; 8 nucleotides match TRBD1. Germline loops: CDR1 KGHSH, CDR2 LQKENI. J was trimmed by 6 bases and V by 2 bases; bases with no gene match: 8. This CDR3 is built from 15 residues. The CDR3 protein is CASSPLGRTGNGYTF. CDR3 sequence (DNA): TGTGCCAGCTCACCATTAGGTCGGACAGGGAATGGCTACACCTTC.

This clonotype appeared a single time. The chain is built from TRBV20-1 and TRBJ1-6; D might be TRBD1 (5 bases). Germline V gene sequence: CDR1 DFQATT, CDR2 SNEGSKA (reference sequence). The CDR3 has 15 residues. V was pared by 0 bases and J by 6 bases, with 12 bases between. The CDR3 bases are TGCAGTGCTAGAGATACCGACAGACTTAATTCACCCCTCCACTTT. Protein sequence: CSARDTDRLNSPLHF.

This chain links TRBV5-1 with TRBJ2-3, with 14 bases aligning to TRBD2. V lost 8 bases to trimming and J lost 3 bases; unmatched junction nucleotides: 5. The CDR3 has 15 residues. CDR1 and CDR2 from the germline V gene are SGHRS and YFSETQ. Here the CDR3 reads CASATSGGGTDTQYF. CDR3 coding DNA: TGCGCCAGTGCGACTAGCGGGGGGGGGACAGATACGCAGTATTTT.

This clonotype was seen a few times. This chain joins TRBV11-2 and TRBJ1-2; the match to TRBD1 covers 8 bases. This CDR3 spans 14 amino acids. The germline gives CDR1 SGHAT, CDR2 FQNNGV. V gave up 4 bases and J gave up 4 bases; unmatched junction bases: 5. The CDR3 protein is CASSSATGGYGYTF. For the CDR3, the DNA is TGTGCCAGCAGCTCGGCCACAGGGGGCTATGGCTACACCTTC. The full variable domain, completed using reference TRBV11-2 and TRBJ1-2, is EAGVAQSPRYKIIEKRQSVAFWCNPISGHATLYWYQQILGQGPKLLIQFQNNGVVDDSQLPKDRFSAERLKGVDSTLKIQPAKLEDSAVYLCASSSATGGYGYTFGSGTRLTVV.

This clonotype has a handful of counts. V is TRBV12-3 or TRBV12-4 and J is TRBJ2-3, with TRBD2 matching over 13 bases. The CDR3 runs 18 residues. V lost 7 bases and J lost 3; bases outside the gene matches: 13. CDR3 DNA: TGTGCCAGCATTCAGACTAGCGGGGGGAGATTGGGTACAGATACGCAGTATTTT. Translating gives CASIQTSGGRLGTDTQYF.

The chain has TRBV6-2 or TRBV6-3 and TRBJ2-1; 9 positions match TRBD2. V lost 6 bases to trimming and J lost 10 bases; unmatched junction nucleotides: 19. The germline CDR1 and CDR2 sequences are MNHEY and SVGEGT. The CDR3 is 17 amino acids. CDR3 amino acids: CASRLSASGTASREQFF. In DNA, the CDR3 is TGTGCCAGCAGACTATCTGCTAGCGGGACGGCCTCGAGGGAGCAGTTCTTC.

The chain recombines TRBV24-1 with TRBJ2-5; 7 positions agree with TRBD1. V trimming: 12 bases; J trimming: 0 bases; junction bases outside the gene matches: 18. The CDR3 extends over 17 amino acids. CDR1 is KGHDR and CDR2 is SFDVKD in the germline V gene. CDR3 nucleotide sequence: TGTGCCCCTCGGACCACTCCGGGACAGACTTACCAAGAGACCCAGTACTTC. This gives the protein CAPRTTPGQTYQETQYF.

V and J are TRBV29-1 and TRBJ1-1, with TRBD1 matching 9 bases. V gave up 8 bases and J gave up 5 bases; unmatched junction bases: 6. The CDR3 covers 12 residues. Germline CDR1 is SQVTM and CDR2 is ANQGSEA. The CDR3 reads CSLSTGGTEAFF. For the CDR3, the DNA is TGCAGCCTTTCGACAGGGGGGACTGAAGCTTTCTTT.

This clonotype was detected once. The V call is TRBV30, the J call TRBJ2-5, with 8 bases matching TRBD2. The end of the DNA aligns better with TRBJ2-7, so the J call may be wrong. The CDR3 loop spans 13 amino acids. Germline assignment: CDR1 GTSNPN and CDR2 SVGIG (reference sequence). The CDR3 protein is CAWNSGAAYEQYF. DNA of the CDR3: TGTGCCTGGAATAGCGGGGCCGCCTACGAGCAGTACTTC.

This clonotype was observed a single time. This chain uses TRBV30 with TRBJ2-2; no clear D gene. V lost 2 bases to trimming and J lost 2 bases, with 6 bases between them. Germline CDR1 reads GTSNPN; CDR2 reads SVGIG (reference sequence). CDR3 length: 13 residues. The CDR3 loop reads CAWSPTNTGELFF. The CDR3 nucleotides are TGTGCCTGGAGTCCTACTAACACCGGGGAGCTGTTTTTT.

This clonotype came up many times. This chain links TRBV4-1 with TRBJ2-7, with unresolved D. V lost 0 bases and J 4 bases, leaving 1 base between the germline ends. Germline-derived CDR1 and CDR2 are MGHRA and YSYEKL. CDR3 length: 11 amino acids. CDR3 in DNA: TGCGCCAGCAGCCAAGAGTACGAGCAGTACTTC. Protein: CASSQEYEQYF.

This clonotype was recorded a few times. The rearrangement joins TRBV5-1 to TRBJ2-7, with 16 bases that match TRBD2. From germline, CDR1 is SGHRS and CDR2 YFSETQ. This CDR3 region has 18 residues. The J segment lost 0 bases and the V segment lost 0 bases, leaving 3 bases of the junction unmatched. The CDR3 protein is CASSLAGLAGGSSYEQYF. CDR3 bases: TGCGCCAGCAGCTTGGCGGGACTAGCGGGGGGGAGCTCCTACGAGCAGTACTTC.

This clonotype was recorded at least ten times. The chain combines TRBV10-3 with TRBJ2-5; possibly TRBD1 or TRBD2 for D (5 bases each). The J call may be incorrect, as the DNA end agrees better with TRBJ2-7. Germline CDR1 ENHRY, CDR2 SYGVKD. This CDR3 contains 13 residues. The CDR3 loop reads CAIAPDGAGEQYF. As DNA, the CDR3 is TGTGCCATCGCCCCCGACGGGGCGGGCGAGCAGTACTTC.

The rearrangement links TRBV20-1 to TRBJ2-3; 8 bases line up with TRBD2. V shed 0 bases, J shed 4 bases, and the junction held 15 bases outside the gene matches. The germline V gene has CDR1 DFQATT and CDR2 SNEGSKA (reference sequence). The CDR3 sequence is 18 residues long. The CDR3 here is CSARDSSGLAGRPDTQYF. CDR3 nucleotide sequence: TGCAGTGCTAGAGACTCCTCTGGACTAGCAGGGAGACCAGATACGCAGTATTTT.

This chain links TRBV4-1 with TRBJ2-1, with D perhaps TRBD2 (7 bases). In germline, CDR1 is MGHRA, CDR2 YSYEKL. This CDR3 is built from 17 residues. With 5 bases removed from V and 0 bases from J, the gap between germline ends came to 17 bases. CDR3: CASSAARGGDSYNEQFF. CDR3 sequence (DNA): TGCGCCAGCAGCGCCGCTAGGGGGGGGGACTCCTACAATGAGCAGTTCTTC.

V gene TRBV7-2 combines with J gene TRBJ2-6; D gene unclear. With 5 bases removed from V and 2 bases from J, the gap between germline ends came to 13 bases. The CDR3 runs 16 residues. CDR1 is SGHTA and CDR2 is FQGNSA in the germline V gene. DNA for the CDR3: TGTGCCAGCAGCCCTTTGGCCAGGCCTGGGGCCAACGTCCTGACTTTC. This codes for CASSPLARPGANVLTF.